This T cell receptor beta chain appears in the sequencing data of a study of blood T cell repertoires in COVID-19. Study summary: Acute and convalescent COVID-19 samples came from the United States, Italy and Spain. From T cells, B-cell-depleted T cells, or PBMCs came the material, which was cDNA or gDNA.

The CDR3 runs 14 residues. The trim removed 1 base at V and 2 bases at J, leaving 0 bases unmatched. Germline CDR1 is LNHDA and CDR2 is SQIVND (reference sequence). Original processing methods: Estimation of nucleated cell counts relied on the amplification of reference gene primers. Here immunoSEQ multiplex PCR was the method, and the copy in TCRdb shows in-frame clones only, minus some. That table supplies the V and J calls and clone size; D and trimming were determined from the DNA. This sample yields 100,000 to 150,000 clones, of which roughly 89% are seen a single time; less than 20% belongs to the top ten.

The clonotype comes from a man in his fifties or sixties with active or convalescent COVID-19. The genes are TRBV19 and TRBJ2-5; 8 bases fit TRBD2. Sample: peripheral blood. The CDR3 here is CASSIAGGQETQYF. The CDR3, as DNA: TGTGCCAGTAGTATAGCGGGAGGGCAAGAGACCCAGTACTTC.